Listed below are T cell receptor beta chains from one sample, sequenced in a study. TCRdb called the 5' RACE reads again in MiXCR, with one record for every CDR3 protein. The data show roughly 7,000 distinct CDR3 sequences, with about 47% seen just once and 3% to 3.5% held by the top ten. Sequencing used naive CD4+ T cells sorted from a lymph node. The source is a female donor with breast cancer. CDR3s leave out the opening cysteine and the closing phenylalanine or tryptophan. The D gene is left open where the match is weak.

v_gene	j_gene	d_gene	CDR3aa
TRBV18	TRBJ2-3	-	ASSPGGPTDTQY
TRBV20-1	TRBJ2-3	TRBD2	SAKPGLAMHTQY
TRBV5-1	TRBJ1-1	-	ASSSNQNTEAF
TRBV20-1	TRBJ2-1	-	SAMDSRKQF
TRBV7-3	TRBJ2-5	-	ASSSTLGGLGYLKDLSQEAQY
TRBV7-2	TRBJ2-1	-	ASSLNSYNEQF
TRBV6-6	TRBJ2-3	TRBD2	ASSPGTSGTDTQY
TRBV5-1	TRBJ1-5	-	ASSPGPNQPQH
TRBV12-3/TRBV12-4	TRBJ1-5	TRBD1	ASSSGQEQPQH
TRBV5-1	TRBJ2-1	TRBD2	ASSPRTSGRNNEQF
TRBV29-1	TRBJ2-3	TRBD2	SVGAGVTDTQY
TRBV7-6	TRBJ2-1	TRBD1	VSSPGTGGYNEQF
TRBV20-1	TRBJ2-7	-	SARDNYEQY
TRBV11-2	TRBJ1-1	-	ASSLLGNTEAF
TRBV6-1	TRBJ1-1	-	ASSDGQGPYTEAS
TRBV5-1	TRBJ1-1	-	ASSFMANTEAF
TRBV7-3	TRBJ2-3	TRBD2	ASSFSSGADTQY
TRBV10-3	TRBJ1-2	TRBD1	AIRDRTGNYGYT
TRBV20-1	TRBJ1-2	-	SAGPQGNVDYGYT
TRBV5-5	TRBJ2-5	-	ASSLSKDIWVQETQY
TRBV24-1	TRBJ1-2	-	ATGSTDSGYT
TRBV20-1	TRBJ2-5	-	SARGGASAAQETQY
TRBV5-1	TRBJ1-1	-	ASSFRAQQEGTEAF
TRBV7-3	TRBJ2-7	-	VSSLGLGSSYEQY
TRBV20-1	TRBJ1-1	-	SANRGTGTEAF
TRBV20-1	TRBJ2-5	-	SALGLAETQY
TRBV7-6	TRBJ2-1	-	ASSATGNEQF
TRBV7-9	TRBJ2-7	-	AGSLRGGGELYEQY
TRBV5-1	TRBJ1-1	-	AGSSNSGRYTEAF
TRBV20-1	TRBJ2-1	-	SALNVGAGEQF
TRBV12-3/TRBV12-4	TRBJ1-1	TRBD1	ASSFRDSVGDTEAF
TRBV4-1	TRBJ2-1	TRBD2	ASSQPLAGALNEQF
TRBV6-1	TRBJ1-2	TRBD1	ASSEGTGGNYGYT
TRBV10-3	TRBJ2-3	-	AISGPTSTDTQY
TRBV7-2	TRBJ2-5	TRBD2	ASSLGGLD
TRBV6-6	TRBJ1-4	TRBD1	ASSYITGGNEKLF
TRBV20-1	TRBJ1-1	-	SAKGHTNTEAF
TRBV27	TRBJ2-6	-	ASRGYGANVLT
TRBV13	TRBJ2-7	TRBD1	ASSTGAYEQY
TRBV5-1	TRBJ2-7	-	ASSLTPPAREQY
TRBV7-6	TRBJ2-7	TRBD1	ASSSIRQGKNEQY
TRBV7-9	TRBJ2-4	-	ASSLALGGFAKNIQY
TRBV2	TRBJ1-1	-	ASRRDGADTEAF
TRBV12-3/TRBV12-4	TRBJ1-3	-	ASSGLNTIY
TRBV20-1	TRBJ1-1	-	SARENLGAF
TRBV4-2	TRBJ2-3	-	ASSQDWDSDTQY
TRBV4-2	TRBJ2-7	-	ASSALGNSYEQY
TRBV5-1	TRBJ2-5	TRBD1	ASNVGTAQETQY